This TCR beta chain stems from a study of T cells after yellow fever vaccination. V was clipped by 0 bases and J by 10 bases, with 22 bases between them. The CDR3 runs to 17 residues. Germline V gene sequence: CDR1 SGHAT, CDR2 FQNNGV. TCRdb redid the calling of the 5' RACE reads with MiXCR, one entry per CDR3 protein. The top ten clones hold approximately 18% of a sample with roughly 310,000 distinct CDR3 sequences, about 8.7% of them seen once. This clonotype was picked up many times. The material was PBMCs, obtained on the day of the first yellow fever vaccination. The chain recombines TRBV11-2 with TRBJ2-1; perhaps TRBD1 as D (7 bases). This TCR came from a man aged 18 to 30 who received the YFV17D yellow fever vaccine. Here the CDR3 reads CASSLDRFRGARDEQFF. DNA for the CDR3: TGTGCCAGCAGCTTAGATCGGTTCAGGGGGGCCAGGGACGAGCAGTTCTTC.